This T cell receptor (beta chain) came from a study of OX40 agonist ivuxolimab in advanced cancers. Measured with immunoSEQ multiplex PCR; TCRdb has only the in-frame clones, and not every one. Counted here are about 140,000 clones, less than 95% occurring once; the ten biggest clones make up around 1%. Overall study findings and caveats: Normalized T-cell clonal expansion was also low in a subset of nonresponders.

Worth noting for this clone: Its specificity is not known.

Germline V lookup: CDR1 MDHEN, CDR2 SYDVKM. The germline V and J ends were trimmed by 2 bases and 6 bases, with 16 bases remaining between them. The CDR3 extends over 15 amino acids. This TCR was recovered from an adult with an advanced solid tumor such as melanoma, head and neck, liver or kidney cancer. The rearrangement uses TRBV28 and TRBJ1-2; D unclear. The sequencing here drew on CD4+ or CD8+ T cells sorted from blood, taken in a trial of the OX40 agonist ivuxolimab. The CDR3 reads CASSLASENSNGYTF. DNA of the CDR3: TGTGCCAGCAGTTTAGCTTCAGAAAACTCAAATGGCTACACCTTC.